The clone carrying this TCR beta chain occurred a few times. Its antigen is as yet unknown. Germline loops: CDR1 MNHEY, CDR2 SMNVEV (reference sequence). The CDR3 is made up of 15 amino acids. V dropped 7 bases and J dropped 5 bases, with 20 bases sitting between them. The record originates from a study of response to subunit inactivated influenza vaccine. General study findings and limits: The authors suggested that every seasonal influenza vaccination recruits few new T cells.

From the RT-PCR reads, TCRdb called clonotypes with MiXCR, one entry per CDR3 protein. The sample shows around 320,000 distinct CDR3 sequences, roughly 20% of them seen only once. Sample: PBMCs from blood, taken approximately 20 months after vaccination. The chain employs TRBV27 and TRBJ2-5; D is uncertain. The source is a man between 50 and 69 years old who received an inactivated influenza vaccine. As DNA, the CDR3 is TGTGCCAGCAACTCTCTTCGGGCTAGGCGGGAGACCCAGTACTTC. It translates to CASNSLRARRETQYF.